This entry lists 9 T cell receptor beta chains sequenced from one sample in a study of cytomegalovirus exposure and HLA in healthy donors. PCR employed 60 Vbeta and 13 Jbeta primers. Libraries were prepared by immunoSEQ multiplex PCR; TCRdb keeps only in-frame clonotypes and omits some of them. The sample records about 160,000 clones, over 65% being singletons. The sequencing input was PBMCs. These TCRs come from a female donor in good health and CMV-seronegative.

This clone was detected a few times. The V gene is TRBV9, the J gene TRBJ2-3; TRBD2 matches 11 bases. This CDR3 is 18 amino acids long. Losses at the gene ends were 0 bases for V and 2 bases for J; bases not matched to a gene: 8. Germline V gene lookup returns CDR1 SGDLS and CDR2 YYNGEE. The chain's CDR3 is CASSVVSGREDLTDTQYF. The CDR3 DNA is TGTGCCAGCAGCGTAGTTAGCGGGAGGGAGGACCTCACAGATACGCAGTATTTT.

J is TRBJ2-4 and V is TRBV4-3; 9 bases fit TRBD2. CDR1 and CDR2 (germline): LGHNA, YSLEER. CDR3 length equals 16 residues. The ends lost 1 base at V and 8 bases at J; junction bases unmatched: 9. The CDR3 DNA follows: TGCGCCAGCAGCCAAGCGGGCGGGAGGGGGGAAGACATTCAGTACTTC. Translated: CASSQAGGRGEDIQYF.

This clone was seen more than once but under ten times. This chain joins TRBV5-6 and TRBJ1-5; 7 nucleotides line up with TRBD1. Losses at the gene ends were 0 bases for V and 4 bases for J; bases not matched to a gene: 4. The CDR3 length is 15 residues. Germline CDR1 is SGHDT and CDR2 is YYEEEE. CDR3 sequence reads: CASSLAQGKNQPQHF. As DNA, the CDR3 is TGTGCCAGCAGCTTGGCACAGGGGAAGAATCAGCCCCAGCATTTT.

This clone has more than one count but fewer than ten. The chain links TRBV4-2 to TRBJ2-1; 7 bases match TRBD1. Germline assignment: CDR1 LGHNA and CDR2 YNFKEQ. The CDR3 totals 17 residues. Losses at the gene ends were 0 bases for V and 6 bases for J; bases not matched to a gene: 11. The CDR3 reads CASSQDLGQLLTNEQFF. CDR3 sequence (DNA): TGTGCCAGCAGCCAAGATTTGGGACAGTTACTTACCAATGAGCAGTTCTTC.

This chain joins TRBV28 and TRBJ2-7; tentatively, D is TRBD1 (5 bases). From germline, CDR1 is MDHEN and CDR2 SYDVKM. Trimming cost V 5 bases and J 2 bases, with 10 bases left between them. The length of the CDR3 is 13 residues. The CDR3 nucleotides are TGTGCCAGCAGTCCCAGGGTCCCCTACGAGCAGTACTTC. It yields the protein CASSPRVPYEQYF.

This clone was counted once. Sequence at one end of the junction differs from germline and may be a read error. The V gene is TRBV7-9, the J gene TRBJ1-2; 9 bases line up with TRBD1. Looked up from germline, CDR1 is SEHNR and CDR2 is FQNEAQ (reference sequence). The CDR3 length is 15 residues. In DNA form, the CDR3 reads TGTGCCAGCAGCCGCTGGACAGGGGACAACTATGGCCACACCTTC. Translation: CASSRWTGDNYGHTF.

The genes are TRBV29-1 and TRBJ1-1, with D possibly being TRBD1 (6 bases). Trimming left V 3 bases short and J 5 bases short, with 13 bases between. Germline V gives CDR1 SQVTM, CDR2 ANQGSEA. The CDR3 sequence is 13 residues long. CDR3 sequence: CSVDPRGGTEAFF. The CDR3 region has the DNA TGCAGCGTTGATCCCAGGGGAGGGACTGAAGCTTTCTTT.

The CDR3 DNA reads as TGCGCCAGCAGCCAAGACTGGACTAGGGGTACAAATGAGCAGTTCTTC. Protein: CASSQDWTRGTNEQFF. The genes are TRBV4-3 and TRBJ2-1; 7 bases are a match to TRBD2. This CDR3 has 16 residues. Trimming took 0 bases from V and 7 from J; bases not matched to a gene: 9. The germline V gene encodes CDR1 LGHNA and CDR2 YSLEER.

The V gene is TRBV29-1, the J gene TRBJ1-2; D call uncertain. The germline gives CDR1 SQVTM, CDR2 ANQGSEA. The CDR3 covers 13 residues. Trimming took 3 bases from V and 8 from J, leaving 16 bases between them. DNA for the CDR3: TGCAGCGTTGAGAAAGGGCGGGGAGCCGGCTACACCTTC. It encodes CSVEKGRGAGYTF.